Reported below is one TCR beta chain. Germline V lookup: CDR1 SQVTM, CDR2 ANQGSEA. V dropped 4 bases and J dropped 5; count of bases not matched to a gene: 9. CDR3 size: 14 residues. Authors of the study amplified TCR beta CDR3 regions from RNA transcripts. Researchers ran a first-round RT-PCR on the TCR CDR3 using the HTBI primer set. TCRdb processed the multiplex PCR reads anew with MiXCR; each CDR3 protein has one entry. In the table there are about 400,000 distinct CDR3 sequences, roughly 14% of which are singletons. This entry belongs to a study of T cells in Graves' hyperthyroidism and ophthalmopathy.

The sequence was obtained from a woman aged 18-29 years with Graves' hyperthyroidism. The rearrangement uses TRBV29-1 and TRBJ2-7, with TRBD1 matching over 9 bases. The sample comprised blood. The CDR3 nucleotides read TGCAGCGTTGGGGGGGGACAGGGCCTAAACGAGCAGTACTTC. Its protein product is CSVGGGQGLNEQYF.